These 2 T cell receptor beta chains originate from one sample sequenced in a study of shared clonotypes between healthy human individuals. The table came from immunoSEQ multiplex PCR; TCRdb's copy has only in-frame clones and leaves some out. The repertoire holds hundreds of thousands of clones, with under 80% as singletons. The sequenced sample consisted of memory CD4+ T cells sorted from blood. Subset meaning: CD45RA-negative fraction. The receptor set was obtained from a woman in her 30s in good health.

Concerning this clone itself: The sample has other DNA sequences that encode this CDR3 too. The chain links TRBV5-5 to TRBJ1-2; D remains ambiguous. Germline V CDR1 and CDR2: SGHKS, YYEKEE (reference sequence). This CDR3 region has 13 residues. V was cut by 2 bases and J by 5 bases, with 10 bases left in between. The CDR3 region has the DNA TGTGCCAGCAGCTTTGGTGACGGGTATGGCTACACCTTC. Residues: CASSFGDGYGYTF.

The chain recombines TRBV6-4 with TRBJ1-1; D uncertain. CDR1 MRHNA and CDR2 SNTAGT come from the germline V gene. The CDR3 runs 13 residues. With 6 bases removed from V and 0 bases from J, the gap between germline ends came to 8 bases. The CDR3 is CASRLQLNTEAFF. CDR3 coding DNA: TGTGCCAGCAGGTTGCAACTGAACACTGAAGCTTTCTTT.